This is a list of T cell receptor beta chains from one sample in a study of patients and donors after allogeneic stem cell transplantation. One entry per CDR3 protein results from TCRdb running MiXCR on the RT-PCR reads. The sample shows about a million distinct CDR3 sequences, approximately 18% of them seen only once. The material sequenced was blood, either unsorted or a sorted T cell fraction (not recorded which). The receptors stem from a human donor who was either an allogeneic HSCT recipient or a stem cell or donor lymphocyte infusion donor (not recorded which). It is not recorded whose cells these are; they may come from a transplant donor. Both conserved end residues are part of each CDR3. Fields, in order: D gene, J gene, V gene, clone size, CDR3 DNA, CDR3 protein. The D gene is left open where the match is weak. Clone size is given for some rows only: seen once, a few or many times, or a class if the clone is expanded.

d_gene: .
j_gene: TRBJ2-1
v_gene: TRBV9
abundance: few
CDR3nt: TGTGCCAGGCCTACCTACAATGAGCAGTTCTTC
CDR3aa: CARPTYNEQFF

d_gene: TRBD2
j_gene: TRBJ2-3
v_gene: TRBV13
abundance: few
CDR3nt: TGTGCCAGCAGCTTACGGACTAGCGGGAGTCTTGATACGCAGTATTTT
CDR3aa: CASSLRTSGSLDTQYF

d_gene: .
j_gene: TRBJ1-1
v_gene: TRBV6-4
abundance: .
CDR3nt: TGTGCCAGCAGTGTCGAATATAACACTGAAGCTTTCTTT
CDR3aa: CASSVEYNTEAFF

d_gene: .
j_gene: TRBJ2-2
v_gene: TRBV5-1
abundance: .
CDR3nt: TGCGCCAGCAGGAGGGAAGTAGTCGCCGGGGAGCTGTTTTTT
CDR3aa: CASRREVVAGELFF

d_gene: TRBD1
j_gene: TRBJ1-1
v_gene: TRBV5-6
abundance: few
CDR3nt: TGTGCCAGCAGCCACAAAACAACCGGGACAGCGAACACTGAAGCTTTCTTT
CDR3aa: CASSHKTTGTANTEAFF

d_gene: .
j_gene: TRBJ2-1
v_gene: TRBV5-1
abundance: few
CDR3nt: TGCGCCAGCAGCTTGATCCGGGATGAGCAGTTCTTC
CDR3aa: CASSLIRDEQFF

d_gene: .
j_gene: TRBJ2-3
v_gene: TRBV10-3
abundance: many
CDR3nt: TGTGCCACCTCGTGGACAGGCACAGATACGCAGTATTTT
CDR3aa: CATSWTGTDTQYF

d_gene: TRBD2
j_gene: TRBJ2-5
v_gene: TRBV24-1
abundance: .
CDR3nt: TGTGCCACCAGTGACCTACGGACTAGCCCGGAGACCCAGTACTTC
CDR3aa: CATSDLRTSPETQYF

d_gene: .
j_gene: TRBJ2-5
v_gene: TRBV12-3/TRBV12-4
abundance: .
CDR3nt: TGTGCCAGCAGCCTATCTAGTCCTCAAGAGACCCAGTACTTC
CDR3aa: CASSLSSPQETQYF

d_gene: TRBD1
j_gene: TRBJ2-2
v_gene: TRBV25-1
abundance: few
CDR3nt: TGTGCCAGCGGGGAGGACAGGGCGAACACCGGGGAGCTGTTTTTT
CDR3aa: CASGEDRANTGELFF

d_gene: .
j_gene: TRBJ1-1
v_gene: TRBV7-3
abundance: .
CDR3nt: TGTGCCAGCAGCCCATTCCAGCTGGGTCGCGACACTGAAGCTTTCTTT
CDR3aa: CASSPFQLGRDTEAFF

d_gene: TRBD1
j_gene: TRBJ2-5
v_gene: TRBV7-2
abundance: few
CDR3nt: TGTGCCAGCAGCGCCAGACAGGGGGGACAAGAGACCCAGTACTTC
CDR3aa: CASSARQGGQETQYF

d_gene: TRBD1
j_gene: TRBJ2-1
v_gene: TRBV20-1
abundance: .
CDR3nt: TGCAGTGCTGCTGATCCGGGACAGGGCATCAATGAGCAGTTCTTC
CDR3aa: CSAADPGQGINEQFF

d_gene: TRBD1
j_gene: TRBJ2-2
v_gene: TRBV5-1
abundance: few
CDR3nt: TGCGCCAGCAGCACCCGGGACAGGGGAAACACCGGGGAGCTGTTTTTT
CDR3aa: CASSTRDRGNTGELFF

d_gene: .
j_gene: TRBJ2-5
v_gene: TRBV20-1
abundance: .
CDR3nt: TGCAGTGCTAGCCTAGCGAGAGAGACCCAGTACTTC
CDR3aa: CSASLARETQYF

d_gene: .
j_gene: TRBJ2-3
v_gene: TRBV4-3
abundance: few
CDR3nt: TGCGCCAGCAGCCAAAGTGGCTTACGCACAGATACGCAGTATTTT
CDR3aa: CASSQSGLRTDTQYF

d_gene: .
j_gene: TRBJ2-7
v_gene: TRBV20-1
abundance: few
CDR3nt: TGCAGTGCTAGAGATCTTGCAGGGCGGGCCTACGAGCAGTACTTC
CDR3aa: CSARDLAGRAYEQYF

d_gene: .
j_gene: TRBJ2-3
v_gene: TRBV25-1
abundance: .
CDR3nt: TGTGCCAGCAGTGCTAGACAGTTCACAGATACGCAGTATTTT
CDR3aa: CASSARQFTDTQYF